Detailed here is one T cell receptor (beta chain). The antigen is unknown. The entry originates in a study of T cell responses to AZD1222 COVID-19 vaccine. Findings and limits, study-wide: Targeting of unmutated variant regions was reportedly seen in nearly half of spike-specific TCRs. Sampling captured repertoires only after the peak T cell response.

After removal of 2 bases from V and 4 bases from J, the junction contained 10 bases not matched to a gene. CDR3 length: 16 residues. Germline values: CDR1 KGHSY, CDR2 FQNENV. Generated by immunoSEQ multiplex PCR, the TCRdb table keeps only in-frame clones and is missing some. The table lists 90,000 to 150,000 clones, approximately 85% of them singletons. The receptor's source is an adult in good health. The input for sequencing was peripheral blood, taken on day 0 of AZD1222 vaccination. This sequence joins TRBV16 and TRBJ2-7; 8 bases agree with TRBD1. The CDR3 nucleotides read TGTGCCAGCAGCCAACTCCCCGGGACAGGAGTGTACGAGCAGTACTTC. As protein: CASSQLPGTGVYEQYF. The complete variable domain, with remaining parts taken from reference TRBV16 and TRBJ2-7, reads GEEVAQTPKHLVRGEGQKAKLYCAPIKGHSYVFWYQQVLKNEFKFLISFQNENVFDETGMPKERFSAKCLPNSPCSLEIQATKLEDSAVYFCASSQLPGTGVYEQYFGPGTRLTVT.